This T cell receptor beta chain was recovered during a study of blood T cell repertoires in COVID-19 (dated by TCRdb to about 2020). About the full investigation: The collaborator samples originated in the United States, Italy and Spain and spanned the acute and convalescent phases of COVID-19. The material from the prospective study consisted of cDNA or gDNA derived from T cells, B-cell-depleted T cells, or PBMCs. The dataset comprised deeply sampled blood TCRbeta repertoires from subjects exposed to, actively infected with, or recovered from COVID-19. The repertoires were released in a freely available public database meant as a resource for research on the immune response to SARS-CoV-2. Samples came from the ongoing ImmuneRACE study (first 160 participants) plus 1,254 subjects from 6 global collaborators. A de-identified subject ID, COVID-19 status, age in years and sex were almost always included in the sample metadata. Where available, HLA class I and class II types were obtained from metadata supplied by the sample provider rather than from assay-based typing. General findings and caveats noted by the study authors: Clinical and demographic metadata were provided uncurated, with the amount varying by source and participant.

Each collaborating institution followed its own protocols to collect whole blood in K2EDTA tubes. For TCRbeta analysis, collaborators shipped samples as frozen whole blood, isolated PBMCs, or DNA extracted from either of those sample types. TCRbeta CDR3 regions were amplified from genomic DNA by means of the immunoSEQ Assay, a bias-controlled multiplex PCR. On the authors' methods: Nucleated cell counts per sample were estimated from amplification of reference gene primers within the assay. To quantify the absolute abundance of each unique TCRbeta CDR3 rearrangement, sequence reads were collapsed and filtered. For each sample, productive Simpson clonality was calculated as the square root of Simpson's diversity index over productive rearrangements. TCRdb provides this immuneACCESS table in a form limited to in-frame rearrangements. Some clones are lacking; in checked studies, under half of them reflect an unresolved V gene, and why the rest are absent is not known. The DNA was the basis for D and trimming; V, J and clone size are from that table. This sample is represented by about 38,000 clones; around 87% of them were singletons. Around a quarter of the sample comes from the top ten.

On this clone itself: Its specific antigen is unknown. No much larger clone exists at a distance of one base, and base qualities are not known.

The sequencing sample was made of peripheral blood. This sequence was found in a man aged 55 to 70 with active or convalescent COVID-19.

For the CDR3, the sequence is CASSFYRGRTDTQYF. The sequenced DNA is TGTGCCAGCAGCTTTTACAGGGGGCGCACAGATACGCAGTATTTT. The rearrangement joined TRBV7-3 to TRBJ2-3, and 9 bases in between align with TRBD1. The CDR3 contains 15 residues, cysteine and phenylalanine counted. The entry retains the CDR3 DNA only, 45 bases that are in frame from base 1. V trim: 3 bases; J trim: 1 base; unmatched bases: 2. From a lookup of the germline V gene, CDR1 and CDR2 are SGHTA and FQGTGA.